Sequencing of this T cell receptor (beta chain) was carried out in a study of blood T cell repertoires in COVID-19. At the level of the study: Sites in the United States, Italy and Spain provided acute and convalescent COVID-19 samples.

Seattle cases were enrolled at active infection and followed longitudinally. As originally analysed: Amplification with reference gene primers provided the estimates of nucleated cell counts. Produced via immunoSEQ multiplex PCR; TCRdb's table is partial and in-frame only. V and J calls and clone size are given by that table; D and trimming were obtained from the DNA. The sample has a few hundred thousand clones, 89% seen once. The CDR3 consists of 14 residues. Germline V gene lookup returns CDR1 SGHAT and CDR2 FQNNGV. V gave up 5 bases and J gave up 4 bases, with 14 bases separating them. The clonotype originates from a woman aged 30 to 39 with COVID-19, enrolled during active disease. Sequences were obtained from peripheral blood. V gene TRBV11-2 combines with J gene TRBJ1-2, with D possibly being TRBD1 (6 bases). For the CDR3, the DNA is TGTGCCAGCAGCCAATTCGGACAGCCCTATGGCTACACCTTC. It is translated as CASSQFGQPYGYTF.